These 5 T cell receptor beta chains were sequenced from one sample in a study of blood T cell repertoires in COVID-19. The repertoire was sequenced with immunoSEQ multiplex PCR; TCRdb's copy has only in-frame clones and lacks some. The top ten clones hold over 6% of a sample with hundreds of thousands of clones, 70% to 90% of them seen once. The sequenced sample was peripheral blood. Receptor source: a woman in her 30s who had recovered from COVID-19.

The rearrangement links TRBV4-3 to TRBJ2-2, with D possibly matching TRBD1 (6 bases). This CDR3 comprises 17 residues. Trimming removed 0 bases from V and 5 bases from J, with 16 bases in between. Germline-derived CDR1 and CDR2 are LGHNA and YSLEER. CDR3 DNA sequence: TGCGCCAGCAGCCAAGAATGGTGGTCAGGGGATACCGGGGAGCTGTTTTTT. Its translation is CASSQEWWSGDTGELFF.

The rearrangement links TRBV9 to TRBJ2-5, with TRBD1 matching over 8 bases. Trimming took 3 bases from V and 1 from J; bases not matched to a gene: 8. Germline CDR1 reads SGDLS; CDR2 reads YYNGEE. CDR3 length: 16 amino acids. The CDR3 region has the DNA TGTGCCAGCAGCGCCTCGCGGACAGGGCGCCAAGAGACCCAGTACTTC. Its protein product is CASSASRTGRQETQYF.

The chain joins TRBV18 to TRBJ2-3, with TRBD1 identical over 10 bases. V trimming: 2 bases; J trimming: 5 bases; junction bases outside the gene matches: 1. Germline V CDR1 and CDR2: KGHSH, LQKENI. The CDR3 has 14 residues. The CDR3 coding sequence is TGTGCCAGCTCACCAGGGACAGGGGTAGATACGCAGTATTTT. This sequence encodes CASSPGTGVDTQYF.

The gene calls are TRBV7-7 and TRBJ2-2; D might be TRBD1 (5 bases). Germline V gene sequence: CDR1 SSHAT, CDR2 FNYEAQ (reference sequence). The CDR3 extends over 17 amino acids. Trimming left V 0 bases short and J 5 bases short, with 16 bases between. The CDR3, as DNA: TGTGCCAGCAGCTTAGCGCTGTGGCAGGGTGGAACCGGGGAGCTGTTTTTT. Its translation is CASSLALWQGGTGELFF.

The chain carries TRBV6-5 and TRBJ2-7; 7 bases map to TRBD2. J gave up 1 base and V 2 bases, and 5 bases lay outside the gene matches. Per the germline V gene, CDR1 is MNHEY and CDR2 is SVGAGI. This CDR3 has 15 amino acids. The CDR3 sequence: CASSYGPGRSYEQYF. The CDR3 DNA reads as TGTGCCAGCAGTTACGGCCCCGGGAGGTCCTACGAGCAGTACTTC.